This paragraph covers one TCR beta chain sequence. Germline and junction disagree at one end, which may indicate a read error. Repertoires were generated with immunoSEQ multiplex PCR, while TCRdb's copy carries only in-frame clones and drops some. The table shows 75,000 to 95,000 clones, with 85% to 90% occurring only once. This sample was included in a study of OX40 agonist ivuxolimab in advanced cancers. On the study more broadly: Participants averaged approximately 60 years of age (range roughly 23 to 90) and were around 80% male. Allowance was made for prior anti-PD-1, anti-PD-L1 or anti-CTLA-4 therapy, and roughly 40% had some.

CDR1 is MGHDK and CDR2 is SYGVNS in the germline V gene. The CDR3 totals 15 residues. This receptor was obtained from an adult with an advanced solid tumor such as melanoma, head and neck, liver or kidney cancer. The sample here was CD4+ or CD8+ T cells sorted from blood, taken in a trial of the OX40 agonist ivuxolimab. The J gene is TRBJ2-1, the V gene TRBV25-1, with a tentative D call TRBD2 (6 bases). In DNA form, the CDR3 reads TGTGCCAGCGGTGATCCGGGACTCCCGGACAATGAGCAGTTCTTC. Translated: CASGDPGLPDNEQFF.